This T cell receptor (beta chain) is from a study of blood T cell repertoires in COVID-19. Study at large: Samples taken during acute and convalescent COVID-19 were collected in the United States, Italy and Spain.

Self-reported history from a screening survey and questionnaire set each donor's cohort. The germline V gene encodes CDR1 LNHDA and CDR2 SQIVND (reference sequence). This CDR3 contains 16 residues. V dropped 6 bases and J dropped 7; count of bases not matched to a gene: 12. Sequencing was performed with immunoSEQ multiplex PCR; in TCRdb, only in-frame clones are kept and a portion is missing. Among hundreds of thousands of clones listed, 88% were seen once. The receptor's source is a woman in her twenties or thirties who had recovered from COVID-19. Sequenced input: PBMCs or T cells enriched from blood (not recorded which). The V gene is TRBV19, the J gene TRBJ1-5, with 10 bases fitting TRBD1. The CDR3 here is CASSPTRQGARQPQHF. The CDR3 nucleotides are TGTGCCAGTAGCCCCACGAGACAGGGGGCTAGGCAGCCCCAGCATTTT.